A selection of T cell receptor beta chains follows, all from one sample in a study of control samples from healthy donors and cancer patients. The repertoire was sequenced with immunoSEQ multiplex PCR; TCRdb's copy has only in-frame clones and lacks some. Among around 100,000 clones listed, around 90% were seen once. Sequencing was performed on blood. These receptors all stem from a woman in her seventies in good health. Each CDR3 is given with its conserved first and last residue.

CDR3	J	V
CASSLGAGVDSDTQYF	TRBJ2-3	TRBV11-3
CASSASRTSGGSPNNEQFF	TRBJ2-1	TRBV21-1
CASSLGQGGFGNTIYF	TRBJ1-3	TRBV7-2
CASSSTPGTEQYF	TRBJ2-7	TRBV7-3
CASSEIGGILHF	TRBJ1-5	TRBV6-1
CASSRRGDTEAFF	TRBJ1-1	TRBV3-1/TRBV3-2
CASSVTSGGRQETQYF	TRBJ2-5	TRBV2
CASSQNQGANEQYF	TRBJ2-7	TRBV4-3
CAWNHPGQEYEAFF	TRBJ1-1	TRBV30
CASSLDPVGRGSPLHF	TRBJ1-6	TRBV11-2
CASSLTSGGINEQFF	TRBJ2-1	TRBV7-9
CASSLGEYTGELFF	TRBJ2-2	TRBV7-9
CASIAGTGIRTEAFF	TRBJ1-1	TRBV11-1
CAWSRTSGTGELFF	TRBJ2-2	TRBV30
CASSRQGGFLPLHF	TRBJ1-6	TRBV14
CASSLAVSGNTIYF	TRBJ1-3	TRBV7-2
CASPDRVATEAFF	TRBJ1-1	TRBV2
CASSVQGQGNTEAFF	TRBJ1-1	TRBV9
CASSLGRGNQPQHF	TRBJ1-5	TRBV13
CASSPQGANTEAFF	TRBJ1-1	TRBV18
CASSVRGSLQEQFF	TRBJ2-1	TRBV2
CASSLEGSTSNSPLHF	TRBJ1-6	TRBV11-2
CASSLEVRVRDYGYTF	TRBJ1-2	TRBV7-8
CASSPARGTQYF	TRBJ2-3	TRBV27
CASSPPTDTQYF	TRBJ2-3	TRBV7-2
CASSPKWREEQFF	TRBJ2-1	TRBV19
CASSMGQGRSERGYTF	TRBJ1-2	TRBV19
CASSSGQQGEQYF	TRBJ2-7	TRBV18
CSVEVGGNTEAFF	TRBJ1-1	TRBV29-1
CASSFWGVNEQFF	TRBJ2-1	TRBV7-9
CASSADLGGTNYGYTF	TRBJ1-2	TRBV7-9
CASSRGSAGGNEQFF	TRBJ2-1	TRBV4-3
CASTLLRWAESYNEQFF	TRBJ2-1	TRBV7-9
CSASPGSIPYNEQFF	TRBJ2-1	TRBV20-1
CASSLVYSNQPQHF	TRBJ1-5	TRBV5-6
CASSLDGPTRGGELFF	TRBJ2-2	TRBV5-6
CASSPISKLAGASGTDTQYF	TRBJ2-3	TRBV18
CARSPGTRLTDTQYF	TRBJ2-3	TRBV5-3
CASSLTLDEQYF	TRBJ2-7	TRBV5-1
CASSKGTSSNYGYTF	TRBJ1-2	TRBV21-1
CASASDSNQPQHF	TRBJ1-5	TRBV19
CASSERQISDNSPLHF	TRBJ1-6	TRBV21-1
CASGDRGVGYTF	TRBJ1-2	TRBV6-5
CASSWTGQREDTQYF	TRBJ2-3	TRBV6-5
CASSLGQINQPQHF	TRBJ1-5	TRBV5-6
CASGAGGLSEKLFF	TRBJ1-4	TRBV6-5
CASSSRQVTDTQYF	TRBJ2-3	TRBV11-1
CASSTLDRERTNGYTF	TRBJ1-2	TRBV5-5
CASSPIRRAGTDTQYF	TRBJ2-3	TRBV3-1/TRBV3-2
CASSSQGGRNSPLHF	TRBJ1-6	TRBV11-2
CASHHHGTGGGGSGYTF	TRBJ1-2	TRBV3-1/TRBV3-2
CASSSQRGGRTDTQYF	TRBJ2-3	TRBV7-3
CASSGGQRSPLHF	TRBJ1-6	TRBV6-5
CATSRRGSGANVLTF	TRBJ2-6	TRBV15
CASSPGDQETQYF	TRBJ2-5	TRBV5-4
CASNPGSGGGAGGSGANVLTF	TRBJ2-6	TRBV2
CASSLAGFGYEQYF	TRBJ2-7	TRBV7-9